This T cell receptor beta chain was found in a study of breast tumors, draining lymph nodes, adjacent tissues. Trimming shortened V by 0 bases and J by 3 bases, and 9 bases separated the two germline ends. The germline gives CDR1 MNHNY, CDR2 SVGAGI (reference sequence). The CDR3 has 15 amino acids. Whole-study findings and limits: Luminal-like breast cancer showed significantly greater tumor-nontumor repertoire similarity than basal-like breast cancer did.

TCRdb re-called the multiplex PCR reads with MiXCR, one entry per CDR3 protein. Seen here are about 150,000 distinct CDR3 sequences, about 20% observed once, and the top ten hold 2.6%. Axillary draining lymph nodes of breast cancer patients supplied the node samples. As regards this clonotype: The antigen remains undetermined. One base away lies a much larger clone, so this may be a sequencing read error. The CDR3 ends on some other residue instead of the conserved phenylalanine or tryptophan, so this is likely a read error.

The chain has TRBV6-6 and TRBJ1-5; the D is unclear. The TCR comes from a female donor with breast cancer. Some clones in this sample may be carry-over from other donors' samples. The sequenced sample consisted of axillary lymph node tissue. As DNA, the CDR3 is TGTGCCAGCAGTTACTCATTGGCTGTCAATCAGCCCCAGCATCTT. Translating gives CASSYSLAVNQPQHL.